This TCR beta chain is drawn from a study of T cells in pancreatic ductal adenocarcinoma (dated by TCRdb to the late 2010s). About the full investigation: The work assessed suppressive cells as well as CD8+ T cells infiltrating resected pancreatic ductal adenocarcinoma, measuring their numbers, locations, and properties, in order to shed light on the adaptive T-cell response that occurs naturally. Study-wide findings and limitations: Because most pancreatic cancer patients present with inoperable disease, the resected cohort was biased toward the minority with early-stage disease. There was no significant difference in T-cell clonality between tumor and blood, where mean clonality was approximately 0.12 for tumors and approximately 0.07 for blood. Blood samples had more total productive templates and 7 to 10-fold more unique clonotypes than tumor samples. Tumor versus blood clonality comparisons may be biased because tumors are enriched in CD45RO+ effector rather than naive T cells, biasing toward lower diversity.

To note about this clone: Its antigen is unknown. The record has no base qualities; no much larger clone is one base away.

The immunoSEQ hsTCRB kit was used to amplify TCR beta CDR3 regions from genomic DNA. An Illumina HiSeq system was used for high-throughput TRB CDR3 sequencing. As for the authors' bioinformatics: The immunoSEQ software was used to analyze sequencing reads, and nonproductive sequences containing premature stops or frame-shifts were excluded. Clonality of the repertoire was calculated as one minus Shannon entropy normalized by log2 of the number of unique productive sequences. In its TCRdb copy, this immuneACCESS table keeps in-frame sequences only and misses some clones. Where compared with another copy, unresolved V genes explain less than half of these, and the others have no known cause. The D gene and trimming were derived from the DNA, and the V and J assignments and clone size from that table. The table for this sample lists about 100,000 clones; around 96% of them were counted only once. 3.1% of the sample is held by the ten biggest clonotypes.

The pancreatic ductal adenocarcinoma patients who were selected had gone through surgery without receiving any neoadjuvant therapy. After peripheral blood was drawn into heparin tubes, PBMCs were separated on a histopaque density gradient and then cryopreserved in roughly 10% DMSO. Using the DNeasy Blood and Tissue Kit along with Proteinase K and RNase treatment, genomic DNA was extracted from about seven PBMC specimens and 9 or 10 flash-frozen tumor specimens. V loses 5 bases at its end and J loses 3 bases; junction bases beyond the gene matches: 7. Measured from the cysteine to the phenylalanine, the CDR3 is 16 residues long. The entry retains the CDR3 DNA only, 48 bases that are in frame from base 1. CDR1 SGHAT and CDR2 FQNNGV are derived from the germline V gene.

Rearrangement joined TRBV11-2 to TRBJ2-2, with 9 junctional bases fitting TRBD2. Input material: PBMCs. This TCR came from a human donor with pancreatic ductal adenocarcinoma. The DNA reads as follows: TGTGCCAGCAGCCGATGGATAGCGGGAGACACCGGGGAGCTGTTTTTT. Its protein reads: CASSRWIAGDTGELFF.